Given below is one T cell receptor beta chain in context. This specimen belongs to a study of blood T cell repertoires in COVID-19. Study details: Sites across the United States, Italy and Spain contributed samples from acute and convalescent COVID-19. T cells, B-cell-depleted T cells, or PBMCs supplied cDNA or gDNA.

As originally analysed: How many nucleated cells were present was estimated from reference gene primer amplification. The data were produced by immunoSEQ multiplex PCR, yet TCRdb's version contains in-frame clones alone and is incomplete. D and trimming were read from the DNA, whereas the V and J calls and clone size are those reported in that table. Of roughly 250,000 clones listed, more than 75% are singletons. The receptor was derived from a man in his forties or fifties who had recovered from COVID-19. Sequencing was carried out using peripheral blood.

Written as DNA, the CDR3 is TGTGCCAGCAGGGCCATAGCGTATACGCAGTATTTT. Translation gives CASRAIAYTQYF. This chain uses TRBV2 with TRBJ2-3; D is perhaps TRBD2 (5 bases). V was cut by 6 bases and J by 7 bases, with 11 bases left in between. This CDR3 spans 12 amino acids. The germline gives CDR1 SNHLY, CDR2 FYNNEI.